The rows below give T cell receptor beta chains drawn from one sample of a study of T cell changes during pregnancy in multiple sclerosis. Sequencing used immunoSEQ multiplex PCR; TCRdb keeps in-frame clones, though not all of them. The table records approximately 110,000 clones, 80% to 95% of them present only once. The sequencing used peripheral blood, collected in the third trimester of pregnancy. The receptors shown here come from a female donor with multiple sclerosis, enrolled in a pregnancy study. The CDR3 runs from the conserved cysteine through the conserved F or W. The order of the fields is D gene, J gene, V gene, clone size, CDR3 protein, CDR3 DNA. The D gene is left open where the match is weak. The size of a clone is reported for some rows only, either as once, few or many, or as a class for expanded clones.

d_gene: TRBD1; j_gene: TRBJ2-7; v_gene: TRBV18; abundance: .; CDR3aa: CASSPPWQGARDEQYF; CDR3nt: TGTGCCAGCTCACCACCCTGGCAGGGGGCGAGGGACGAGCAGTACTTC
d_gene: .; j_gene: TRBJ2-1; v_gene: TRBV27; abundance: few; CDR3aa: CASSSSRTNNEQFF; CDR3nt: TGTGCCAGCAGTTCCTCCCGGACTAACAATGAGCAGTTCTTC
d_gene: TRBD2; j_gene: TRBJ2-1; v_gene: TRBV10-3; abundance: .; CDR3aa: CAISEGTSGIGDEQFF; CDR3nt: TGTGCCATCAGTGAGGGGACTAGCGGGATAGGCGATGAGCAGTTCTTC
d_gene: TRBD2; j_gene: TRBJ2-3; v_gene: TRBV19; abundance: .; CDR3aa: CASSALAGGVGTDTQYF; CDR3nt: TGTGCCAGTAGTGCCCTAGCGGGAGGTGTTGGCACAGATACGCAGTATTTT
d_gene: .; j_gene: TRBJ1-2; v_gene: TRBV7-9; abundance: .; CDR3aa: CASSLGTGIYGYTF; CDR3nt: TGTGCCAGCAGCTTAGGAACAGGAATCTATGGCTACACCTTC
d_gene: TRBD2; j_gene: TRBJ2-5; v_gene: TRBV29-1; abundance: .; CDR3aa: CSAGGLAGQETQYF; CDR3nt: TGCAGCGCTGGGGGACTAGCGGGGCAAGAGACCCAGTACTTC
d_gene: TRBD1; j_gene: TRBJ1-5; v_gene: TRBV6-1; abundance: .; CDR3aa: CASRIRTGGNQPQHF; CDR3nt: TGTGCCAGCAGAATCAGGACAGGAGGCAATCAGCCCCAGCATTTT
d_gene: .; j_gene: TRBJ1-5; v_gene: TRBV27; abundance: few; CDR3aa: CASRHDRYSNQPQHF; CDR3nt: TGTGCCAGCAGACACGACAGATATAGCAATCAGCCCCAGCATTTT
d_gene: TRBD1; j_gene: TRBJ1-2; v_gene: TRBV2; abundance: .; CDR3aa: CASTLDRDYGYTF; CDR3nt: TGTGCCAGCACCTTAGACAGGGACTATGGCTACACCTTC
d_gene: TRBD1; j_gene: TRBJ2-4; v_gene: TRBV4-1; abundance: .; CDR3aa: CASSQEPGQGEISKNIQYF; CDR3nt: TGCGCCAGCAGCCAAGAGCCGGGACAGGGGGAAATTTCCAAAAACATTCAGTACTTC
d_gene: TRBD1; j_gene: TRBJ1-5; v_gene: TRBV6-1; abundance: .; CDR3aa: CASSIQGNQPQHF; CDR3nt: TGTGCCAGCAGTATACAGGGGAATCAGCCCCAGCATTTT
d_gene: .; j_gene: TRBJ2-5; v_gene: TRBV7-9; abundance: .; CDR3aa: CASSPRMTGKETQYF; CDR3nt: TGTGCCAGCAGCCCAAGGATGACTGGTAAAGAGACCCAGTACTTC
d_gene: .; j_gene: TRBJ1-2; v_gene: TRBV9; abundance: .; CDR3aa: CASNEGTYGYTF; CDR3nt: TGTGCCAGCAATGAGGGTACCTATGGCTACACCTTC
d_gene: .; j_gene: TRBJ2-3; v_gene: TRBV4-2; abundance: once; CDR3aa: CASSQDPSFTDTQYF; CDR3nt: TGTGCCAGCAGCCAAGACCCCTCCTTCACAGATACGCAGTATTTT
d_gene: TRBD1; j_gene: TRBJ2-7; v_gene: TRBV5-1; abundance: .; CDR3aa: CASSLEQGPYEQYF; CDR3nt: TGCGCCAGCAGCTTGGAACAGGGGCCTTACGAGCAGTACTTC
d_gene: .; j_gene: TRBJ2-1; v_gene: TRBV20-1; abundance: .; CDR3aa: CSATAINEQFF; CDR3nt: TGCAGTGCGACAGCCATTAATGAGCAGTTCTTC
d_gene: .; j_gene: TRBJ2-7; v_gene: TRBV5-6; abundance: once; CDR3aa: CASSLGIDVQYF; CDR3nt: TGTGCCAGCAGCTTGGGTATAGATGTGCAGTACTTC
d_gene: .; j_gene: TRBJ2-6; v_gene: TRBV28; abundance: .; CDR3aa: CASSLENILARSSGANVLTF; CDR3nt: TGTGCCAGCAGTTTAGAAAATATCCTGGCCCGGAGCTCTGGGGCCAACGTCCTGACTTTC
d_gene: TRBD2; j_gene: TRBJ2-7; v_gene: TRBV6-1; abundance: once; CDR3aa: CASSALLAGVSEQYF; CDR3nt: TGTGCCAGCAGTGCCCTCCTAGCGGGAGTCTCCGAGCAGTACTTC
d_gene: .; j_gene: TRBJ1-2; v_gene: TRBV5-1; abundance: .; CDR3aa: CASSEHPGTVYGYTF; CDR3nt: TGCGCCAGCAGCGAACACCCGGGAACGGTCTATGGCTACACCTTC
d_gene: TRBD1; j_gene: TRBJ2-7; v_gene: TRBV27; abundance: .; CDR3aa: CASSLRGQGSYEQYF; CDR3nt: TGTGCCAGCAGTTTACGGGGACAGGGCTCCTACGAGCAGTACTTC
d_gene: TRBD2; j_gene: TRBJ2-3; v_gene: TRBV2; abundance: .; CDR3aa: CASRRLAGGLGDTQYF; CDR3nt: TGTGCCAGCAGGAGACTAGCGGGGGGGCTAGGAGATACGCAGTATTTT
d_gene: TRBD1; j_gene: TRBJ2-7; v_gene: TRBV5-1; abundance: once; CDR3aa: CASSFSEVGQGYEQYF; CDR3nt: TGCGCCAGCAGCTTTAGTGAGGTGGGACAGGGGTACGAGCAGTACTTC
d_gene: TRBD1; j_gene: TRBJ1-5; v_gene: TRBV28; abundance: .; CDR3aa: CASSPGRRQGSYSNQPQHF; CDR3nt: TGTGCCAGCAGTCCGGGCAGGAGACAGGGGTCTTATAGCAATCAGCCCCAGCATTTT
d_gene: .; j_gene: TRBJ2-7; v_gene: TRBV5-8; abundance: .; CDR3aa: CASSLSHEQYF; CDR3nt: TGTGCCAGCAGCTTATCTCACGAGCAGTACTTC
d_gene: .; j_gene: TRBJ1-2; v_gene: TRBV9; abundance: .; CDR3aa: CASSVDGLNYGYTF; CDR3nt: TGTGCCAGCAGCGTCGACGGACTTAACTATGGCTACACCTTC
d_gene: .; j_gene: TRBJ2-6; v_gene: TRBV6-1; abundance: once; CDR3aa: CASSEANRGPFSGANVLTF; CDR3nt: TGTGCCAGCAGTGAAGCCAACAGAGGGCCCTTCTCTGGGGCCAACGTCCTGACTTTC
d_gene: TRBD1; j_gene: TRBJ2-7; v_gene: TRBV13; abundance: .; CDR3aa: CASSLGTGGPSGEQYF; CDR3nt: TGTGCCAGCAGCTTGGGGACAGGCGGTCCTTCCGGGGAGCAGTACTTC
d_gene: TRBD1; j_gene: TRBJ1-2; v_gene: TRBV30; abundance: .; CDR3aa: CALTGGRYGYTF; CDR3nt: TGTGCCCTTACAGGGGGCCGGTATGGCTACACCTTC
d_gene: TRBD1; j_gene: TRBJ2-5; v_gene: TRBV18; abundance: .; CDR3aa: CASSLDRQETQYF; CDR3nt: TGTGCCAGTTCCTTGGACAGGCAAGAGACCCAGTACTTC
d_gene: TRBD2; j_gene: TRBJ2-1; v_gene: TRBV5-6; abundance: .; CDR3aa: CASRGIGGGSYNEQFF; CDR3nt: TGTGCCAGCAGGGGAATCGGCGGGGGTTCCTACAATGAGCAGTTCTTC
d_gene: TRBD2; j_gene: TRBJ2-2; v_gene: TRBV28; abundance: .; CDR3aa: CATQLRGLAGIGELFF; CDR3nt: TGTGCCACCCAATTGAGGGGGCTAGCGGGAATCGGGGAGCTGTTTTTT
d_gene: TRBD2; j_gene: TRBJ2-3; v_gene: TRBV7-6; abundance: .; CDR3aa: CASSFGLAGTDTQYF; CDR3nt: TGTGCCAGCAGCTTCGGACTAGCGGGCACAGATACGCAGTATTTT
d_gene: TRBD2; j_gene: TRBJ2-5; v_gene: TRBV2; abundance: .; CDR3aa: CASGVSGEETQYF; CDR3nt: TGTGCCAGCGGGGTTAGCGGGGAAGAGACCCAGTACTTC
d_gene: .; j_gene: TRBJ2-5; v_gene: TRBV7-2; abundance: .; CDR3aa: CASSSVVVQETQYF; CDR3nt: TGTGCCAGCAGCTCGGTCGTGGTCCAAGAGACCCAGTACTTC
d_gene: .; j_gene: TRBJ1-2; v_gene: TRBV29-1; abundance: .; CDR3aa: CSVGRGTNYGYTF; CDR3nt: TGCAGCGTTGGACGGGGGACTAACTATGGCTACACCTTC
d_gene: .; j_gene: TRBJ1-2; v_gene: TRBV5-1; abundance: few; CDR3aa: CASSRSSTGHPAGGYTF; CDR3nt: TGCGCCAGCAGCAGGTCCAGTACCGGACATCCTGCGGGGGGCTACACCTTC
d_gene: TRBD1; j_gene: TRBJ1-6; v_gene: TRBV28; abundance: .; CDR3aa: CASSFSDRGVSPLHF; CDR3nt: TGTGCCAGCAGTTTTTCCGACAGGGGGGTTTCACCCCTCCACTTT
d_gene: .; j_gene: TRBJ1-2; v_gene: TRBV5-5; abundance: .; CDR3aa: CASSLGQGLDYGYTF; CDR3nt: TGTGCCAGCAGCTTAGGGCAGGGACTAGACTATGGCTACACCTTC
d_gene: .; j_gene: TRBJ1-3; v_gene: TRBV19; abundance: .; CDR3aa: CASSIVLRFSGNTIYF; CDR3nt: TGTGCCAGTAGTATCGTTCTCCGGTTCTCTGGAAACACCATATATTTT
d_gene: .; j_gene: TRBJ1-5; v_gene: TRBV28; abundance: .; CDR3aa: CASVRGIFSNQPQHF; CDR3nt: TGTGCCAGCGTACGCGGGATCTTTAGCAATCAGCCCCAGCATTTT
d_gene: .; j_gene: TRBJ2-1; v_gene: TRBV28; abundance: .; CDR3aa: CASSLREQFF; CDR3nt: TGTGCCAGCAGTTTGAGAGAGCAGTTCTTC